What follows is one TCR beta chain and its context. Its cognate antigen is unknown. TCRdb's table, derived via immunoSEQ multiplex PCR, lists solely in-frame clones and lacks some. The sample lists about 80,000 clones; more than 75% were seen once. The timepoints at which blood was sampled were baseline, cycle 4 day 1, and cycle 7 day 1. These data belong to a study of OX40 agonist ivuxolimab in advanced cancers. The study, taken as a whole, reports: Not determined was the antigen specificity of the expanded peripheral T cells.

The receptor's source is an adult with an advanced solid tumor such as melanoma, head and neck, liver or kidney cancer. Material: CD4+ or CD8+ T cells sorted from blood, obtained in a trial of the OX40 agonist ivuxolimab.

The CDR3 sequence is CASSTGKRSYNEQFF. CDR3 DNA sequence: TGCGCCAGCTCGACGGGAAAGCGCTCCTACAATGAGCAGTTCTTC. The J gene is TRBJ2-1, the V gene TRBV5-1; D possibly corresponds to TRBD2 (5 bases). CDR1 SGHRS and CDR2 YFSETQ come from the germline V gene. CDR3 length equals 15 residues. Trimming shortened V by 7 bases and J by 0 bases, and 14 bases separated the two germline ends.